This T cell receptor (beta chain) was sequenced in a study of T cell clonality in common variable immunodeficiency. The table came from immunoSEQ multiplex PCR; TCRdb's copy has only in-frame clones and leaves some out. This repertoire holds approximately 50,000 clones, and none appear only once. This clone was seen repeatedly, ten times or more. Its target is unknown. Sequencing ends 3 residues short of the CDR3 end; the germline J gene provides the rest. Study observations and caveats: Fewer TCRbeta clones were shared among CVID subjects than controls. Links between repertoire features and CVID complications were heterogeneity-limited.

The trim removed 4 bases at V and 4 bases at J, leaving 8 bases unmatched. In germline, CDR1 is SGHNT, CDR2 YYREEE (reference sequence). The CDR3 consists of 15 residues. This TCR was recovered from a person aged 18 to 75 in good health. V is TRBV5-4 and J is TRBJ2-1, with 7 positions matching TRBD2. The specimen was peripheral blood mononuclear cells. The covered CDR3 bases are TGTGCCAGCAGCCCAGGAGCGGGAACTTACAATGAG. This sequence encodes CASSPGAGTYNE. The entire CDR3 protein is CASSPGAGTYNEQFF.